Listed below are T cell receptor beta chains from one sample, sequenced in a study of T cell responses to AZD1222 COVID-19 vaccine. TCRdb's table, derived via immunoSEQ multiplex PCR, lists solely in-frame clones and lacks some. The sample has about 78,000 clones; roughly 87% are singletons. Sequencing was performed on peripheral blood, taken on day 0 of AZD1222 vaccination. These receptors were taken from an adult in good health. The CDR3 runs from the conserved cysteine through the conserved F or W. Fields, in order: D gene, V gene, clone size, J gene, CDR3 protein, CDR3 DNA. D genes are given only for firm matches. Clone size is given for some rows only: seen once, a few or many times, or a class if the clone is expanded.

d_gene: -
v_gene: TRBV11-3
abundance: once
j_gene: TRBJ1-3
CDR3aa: CASSSRGLTPGNTIYF
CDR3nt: TGTGCCAGCAGCTCGAGGGGCCTGACCCCTGGAAACACCATATATTTT

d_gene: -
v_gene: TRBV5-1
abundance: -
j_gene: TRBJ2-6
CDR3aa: CASSISSGANVLTF
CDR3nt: TGCGCCAGCAGTATTTCTTCCGGGGCCAACGTCCTGACTTTC

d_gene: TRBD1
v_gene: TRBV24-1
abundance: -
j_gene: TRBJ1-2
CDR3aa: CATSAPGQHYGYTF
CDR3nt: TGTGCCACCAGTGCGCCGGGACAGCACTATGGCTACACCTTC

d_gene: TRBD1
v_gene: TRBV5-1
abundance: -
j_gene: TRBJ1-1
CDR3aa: CASRQGQANTEAFF
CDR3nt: TGCGCCAGCAGACAGGGACAGGCCAACACTGAAGCTTTCTTT

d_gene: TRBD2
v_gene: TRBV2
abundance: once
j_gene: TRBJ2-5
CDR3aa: CASRLAGATETQYF
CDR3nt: TGTGCCAGCAGGTTAGCGGGAGCGACGGAGACCCAGTACTTC

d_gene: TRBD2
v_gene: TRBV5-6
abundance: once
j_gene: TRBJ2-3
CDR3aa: CASSSLAGGPMDTQYF
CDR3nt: TGTGCCAGCAGCTCGTTAGCGGGAGGGCCTATGGATACGCAGTATTTT

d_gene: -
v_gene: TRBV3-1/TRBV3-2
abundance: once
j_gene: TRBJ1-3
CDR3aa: CASSQSASGNTIYF
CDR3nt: TGTGCCAGCAGCCAATCGGCGTCGGGAAACACCATATATTTT

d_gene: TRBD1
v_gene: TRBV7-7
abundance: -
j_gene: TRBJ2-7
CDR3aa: CASSLTGTGLGVLPYEQYF
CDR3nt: TGTGCCAGCAGCTTAACCGGGACAGGGTTGGGCGTGTTACCCTACGAGCAGTACTTC

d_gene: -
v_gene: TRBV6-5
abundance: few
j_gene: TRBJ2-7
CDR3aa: CASKLSGTDWEQYF
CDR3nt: TGTGCCAGTAAACTTTCCGGGACTGACTGGGAGCAGTACTTC

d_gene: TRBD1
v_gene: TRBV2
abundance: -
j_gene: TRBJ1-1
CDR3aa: CASSSTGGFTEAFF
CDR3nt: TGTGCCAGCAGTTCGACAGGGGGCTTCACTGAAGCTTTCTTT

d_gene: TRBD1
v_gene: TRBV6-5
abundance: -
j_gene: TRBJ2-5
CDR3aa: CATTGGGRETQYF
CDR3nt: TGTGCCACGACAGGGGGCGGGAGAGAGACCCAGTACTTC

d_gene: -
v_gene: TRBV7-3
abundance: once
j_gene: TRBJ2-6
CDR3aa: CASSPDPNNWANVLTF
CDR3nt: TGTGCCAGCAGCCCTGACCCCAACAACTGGGCCAACGTCCTGACTTTC

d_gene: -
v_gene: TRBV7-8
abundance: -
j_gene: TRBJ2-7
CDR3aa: CASSPTGASYEQYF
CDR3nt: TGTGCCAGCAGCCCGACGGGAGCCTCCTACGAGCAGTACTTC

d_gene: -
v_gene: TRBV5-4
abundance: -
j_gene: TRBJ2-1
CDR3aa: CASSSYRRGSYNEQFF
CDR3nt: TGTGCCAGCAGCTCTTATCGGCGGGGCTCCTACAATGAGCAGTTCTTC

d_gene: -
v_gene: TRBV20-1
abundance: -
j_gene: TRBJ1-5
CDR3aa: CSVGGNQPQHF
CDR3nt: TGCAGTGTAGGTGGGAATCAGCCCCAGCATTTT

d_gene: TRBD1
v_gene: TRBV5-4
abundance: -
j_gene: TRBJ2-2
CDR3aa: CASSLDPGQVTGELFF
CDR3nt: TGTGCCAGCAGCTTGGATCCGGGACAGGTAACCGGGGAGCTGTTTTTT

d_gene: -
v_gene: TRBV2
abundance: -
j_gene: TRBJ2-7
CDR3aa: CASRGDIYEQYF
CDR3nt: TGTGCCAGCAGGGGGGACATCTACGAGCAGTACTTC

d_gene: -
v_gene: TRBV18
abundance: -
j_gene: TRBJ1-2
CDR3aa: CASSQSDGPPSNYGYTF
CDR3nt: TGTGCCAGCTCACAATCGGACGGACCCCCAAGCAACTATGGCTACACCTTC

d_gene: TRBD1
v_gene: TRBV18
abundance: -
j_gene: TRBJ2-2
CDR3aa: CASSSRQGNTGELFF
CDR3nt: TGTGCCAGCTCATCCCGACAGGGAAACACCGGGGAGCTGTTTTTT

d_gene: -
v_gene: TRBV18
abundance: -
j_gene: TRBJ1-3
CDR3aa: CASSLDIPSGNTIYF
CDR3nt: TGTGCCAGCTCTCTAGACATCCCCTCTGGAAACACCATATATTTT

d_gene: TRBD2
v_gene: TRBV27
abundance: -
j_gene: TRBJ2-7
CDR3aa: CASTYSGRSSYEQYF
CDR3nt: TGTGCCAGCACCTATAGCGGGAGGAGCTCCTACGAGCAGTACTTC

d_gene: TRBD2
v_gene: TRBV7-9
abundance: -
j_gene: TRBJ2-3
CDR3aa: CASSELGGRFTDTQYF
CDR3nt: TGTGCCAGCAGCGAGTTAGGCGGGAGATTCACAGATACGCAGTATTTT

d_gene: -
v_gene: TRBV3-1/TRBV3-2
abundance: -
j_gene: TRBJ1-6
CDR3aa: CASREQGAHNSPLHF
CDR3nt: TGTGCCAGCAGAGAACAGGGTGCGCATAATTCACCCCTCCACTTT

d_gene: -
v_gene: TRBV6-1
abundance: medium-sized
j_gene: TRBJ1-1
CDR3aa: CASSEDAYTEAFF
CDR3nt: TGTGCCAGCAGTGAGGACGCATACACTGAAGCTTTCTTT

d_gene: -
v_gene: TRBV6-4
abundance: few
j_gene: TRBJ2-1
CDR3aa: CASSDSSMESNEQFF
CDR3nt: TGTGCCAGCAGTGACTCTAGTATGGAGTCCAATGAGCAGTTCTTC

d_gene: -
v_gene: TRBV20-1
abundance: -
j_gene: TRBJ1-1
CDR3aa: CSASWQNTEAFF
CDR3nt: TGCAGTGCTAGTTGGCAGAACACTGAAGCTTTCTTT

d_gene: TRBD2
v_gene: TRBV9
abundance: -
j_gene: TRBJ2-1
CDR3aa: CASSVGGGGSGSVFNEQFF
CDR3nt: TGTGCCAGCAGCGTAGGCGGTGGAGGTAGCGGGAGTGTTTTTAATGAGCAGTTCTTC

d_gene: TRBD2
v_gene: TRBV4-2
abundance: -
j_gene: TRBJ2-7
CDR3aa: CASSQDLIAGGSEQYF
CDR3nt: TGTGCCAGCAGCCAAGATCTAATAGCGGGAGGATCCGAGCAGTACTTC

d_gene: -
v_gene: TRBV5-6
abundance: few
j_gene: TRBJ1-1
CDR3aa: CASSAGSRGTEAFF
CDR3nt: TGTGCCAGCAGCGCTGGGAGTCGTGGCACTGAAGCTTTCTTT

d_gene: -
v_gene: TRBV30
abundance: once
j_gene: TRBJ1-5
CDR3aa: CAWSGPRGAGDSNQPQHF
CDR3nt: TGTGCCTGGAGTGGCCCGCGGGGGGCAGGCGATAGCAATCAGCCCCAGCATTTT

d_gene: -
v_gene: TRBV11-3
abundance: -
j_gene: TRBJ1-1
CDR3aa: CASSLFRNTEAFF
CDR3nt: TGTGCCAGCAGCTTATTTCGGAACACTGAAGCTTTCTTT

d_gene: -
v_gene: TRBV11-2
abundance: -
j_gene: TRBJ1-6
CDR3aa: CASSLDRTDSPLHF
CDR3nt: TGTGCCAGCAGCTTGGACAGAACCGATTCACCCCTCCACTTT

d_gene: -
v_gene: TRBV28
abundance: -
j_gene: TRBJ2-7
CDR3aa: CASSLSRYEQYF
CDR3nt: TGTGCCAGCAGTTTAAGCAGATACGAGCAGTACTTC

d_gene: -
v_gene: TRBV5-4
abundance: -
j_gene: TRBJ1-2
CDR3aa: CASSLGGNYGYTF
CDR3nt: TGTGCCAGCAGCTTGGGAGGGAACTATGGCTACACCTTC

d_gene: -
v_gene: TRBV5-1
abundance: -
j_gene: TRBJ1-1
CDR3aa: CASSLVGEAFF
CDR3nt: TGCGCCAGCAGCCTTGTGGGTGAAGCTTTCTTT

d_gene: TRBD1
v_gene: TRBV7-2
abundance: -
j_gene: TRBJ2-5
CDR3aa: CASSLYGTGEETQYF
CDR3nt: TGTGCCAGCAGCTTATATGGGACAGGGGAAGAGACCCAGTACTTC

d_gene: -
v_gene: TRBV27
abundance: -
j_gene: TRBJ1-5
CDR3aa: CASRDGINQPQHF
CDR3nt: TGTGCCAGCAGGGATGGAATTAATCAGCCCCAGCATTTT

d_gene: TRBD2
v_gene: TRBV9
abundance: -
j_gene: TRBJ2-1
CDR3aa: CASTLEVGGLNNEQFF
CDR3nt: TGTGCCAGCACGTTAGAGGTGGGAGGGTTAAACAATGAGCAGTTCTTC

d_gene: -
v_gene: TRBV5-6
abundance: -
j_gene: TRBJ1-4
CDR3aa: CASSFGQRGWEKLFF
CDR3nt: TGTGCCAGCAGCTTTGGACAGCGAGGATGGGAAAAACTGTTTTTT

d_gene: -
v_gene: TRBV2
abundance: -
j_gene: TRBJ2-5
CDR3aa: CASSPRHETQYF
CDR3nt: TGTGCCAGCAGTCCACGGCACGAGACCCAGTACTTC

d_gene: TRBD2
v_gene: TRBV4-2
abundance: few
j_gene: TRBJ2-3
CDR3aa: CASSQVPGLLTDTQYF
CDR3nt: TGTGCCAGCAGCCAAGTGCCGGGACTACTCACAGATACGCAGTATTTT

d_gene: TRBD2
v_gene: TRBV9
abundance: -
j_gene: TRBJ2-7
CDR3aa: CASSPQGPGLAGTHSYEQYF
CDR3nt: TGTGCCAGCAGCCCACAGGGACCGGGACTAGCGGGGACTCACTCCTACGAGCAGTACTTC

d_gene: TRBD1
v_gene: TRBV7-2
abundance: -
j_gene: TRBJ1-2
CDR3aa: CASSLGTDGSGYTF
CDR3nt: TGTGCCAGCAGCTTGGGGACAGACGGGAGCGGCTACACCTTC

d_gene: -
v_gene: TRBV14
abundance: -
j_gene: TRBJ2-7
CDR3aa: CASSRTTVSYEQYF
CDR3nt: TGTGCCAGCAGCCGAACCACAGTCTCCTACGAGCAGTACTTC

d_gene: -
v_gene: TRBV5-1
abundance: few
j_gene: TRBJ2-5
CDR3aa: CASSPGRVIGETQYF
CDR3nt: TGCGCCAGCAGCCCGGGAAGGGTTATTGGAGAGACCCAGTACTTC

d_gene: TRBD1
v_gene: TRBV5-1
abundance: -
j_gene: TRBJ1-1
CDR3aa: CASSGGTQGTEAFF
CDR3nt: TGCGCCAGCAGCGGAGGCACACAGGGGACTGAAGCTTTCTTT

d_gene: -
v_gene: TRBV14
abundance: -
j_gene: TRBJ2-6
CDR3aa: CASSLSGANVLTF
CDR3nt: TGTGCCAGCAGCCTCTCTGGGGCCAACGTCCTGACTTTC

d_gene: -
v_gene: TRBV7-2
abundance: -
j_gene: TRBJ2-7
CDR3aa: CASSFGTLYEQYF
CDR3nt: TGTGCCAGCAGCTTCGGGACACTCTACGAGCAGTACTTC

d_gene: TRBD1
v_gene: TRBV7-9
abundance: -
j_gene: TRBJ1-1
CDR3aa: CASSLDLTGTAFF
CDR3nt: TGTGCCAGCAGCTTAGACCTGACAGGGACAGCTTTCTTT

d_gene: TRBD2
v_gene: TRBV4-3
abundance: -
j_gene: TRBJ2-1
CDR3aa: CASSQEWVPGLAGMRSYNEQFF
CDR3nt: TGCGCCAGCAGCCAAGAATGGGTCCCGGGACTAGCGGGAATGCGGTCCTACAATGAGCAGTTCTTC

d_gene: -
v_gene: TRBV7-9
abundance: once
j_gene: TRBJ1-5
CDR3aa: CASSSTGYAGQPQHF
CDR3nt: TGTGCCAGCAGCTCGACAGGATATGCAGGTCAGCCCCAGCATTTT